These 21 T cell receptor beta chains came from one sample sequenced in a study of shared clonotypes between healthy human individuals. Sequencing was performed with immunoSEQ multiplex PCR; in TCRdb, only in-frame clones are kept and a portion is missing. The profile shows approximately 470,000 clones, about 84% of them singletons. Sequenced input: PBMCs. These receptors originate from a middle-aged woman in good health. Some clones in this sample may be carry-over from other donors' samples.

As for this clone: This likely reflects a read error, since a far larger clone is one base away. Other DNA sequences within the sample encode an identical CDR3. The CDR3 nucleotides read TGTGCTACCAGCAGAGCTCTAGCGCCCCAAGAGACCCAGTACTTC. Translated: CATSRALAPQETQYF. J is TRBJ2-5 and V is TRBV15, with D perhaps matching TRBD2 (6 bases). This CDR3 is built from 15 residues. Germline V CDR1 and CDR2: LNHNV, YYDKDF (reference sequence).

V usage is TRBV18 and J usage is TRBJ2-7, with TRBD1 as a possible D gene (6 bases). The CDR3 sequence is 13 residues long. Germline V gene lookup returns CDR1 KGHSH and CDR2 LQKENI. V lost 6 bases and J 5 bases, leaving 14 bases between the germline ends. CDR3 in amino acids: CASSPDSLHEQYF. In DNA form, the CDR3 reads TGTGCCAGCTCGCCGGACAGCCTTCACGAGCAGTACTTC.

This rearrangement joins TRBV7-2 to TRBJ1-3; D remains ambiguous. V lost 5 bases, J lost 4 bases, and 9 bases lay in between. The V gene's germline CDR1 is SGHTA and CDR2 FQGNSA. The CDR3 is made up of 13 amino acids. CDR3 amino acids: CASSRSPGNTIYF. The DNA for the CDR3 is TGTGCCAGCAGCCGATCGCCGGGAAACACCATATATTTT. Together with reference TRBV7-2 and TRBJ1-3, the CDR3 gives the full variable domain: GAGVSQSPSNKVTEKGKDVELRCDPISGHTALYWYRQSLGQGLEFLIYFQGNSAPDKSGLPSDRFSAERTGGSVSTLTIQRTQQEDSAVYLCASSRSPGNTIYFGEGSWLTVV.

Regarding this clone: The likely explanation is a read error, given a far larger clone one base away. No conserved phenylalanine or tryptophan is present at the end of the CDR3, so a read error is the likely explanation. This chain connects TRBV4-2 to TRBJ2-2, with TRBD2 identical over 9 bases. CDR1 is LGHNA, CDR2 YNFKEQ, per germline. The CDR3 runs to 18 residues. Unmatched junction bases numbered 9, after V lost 3 bases and J lost 1 base. CDR3 DNA sequence: TGTGCCAGCAGCCAGGGGTCGGGACTAGCTTTGAACACCGGGGAGCTGTTTCTT. Its translation: CASSQGSGLALNTGELFL.

The genes are TRBV6-4 and TRBJ1-1; the D gene is possibly TRBD1 (5 bases). Trimming cost V 5 bases and J 7 bases, with 14 bases left between them. This CDR3 is built from 13 residues. Germline CDR1 reads MRHNA; CDR2 reads SNTAGT. The CDR3 DNA reads as TGTGCCAGCAGTAGGGACGTTCAGGGTGAAGCTTTCTTT. It encodes CASSRDVQGEAFF.

Worth noting for this clone: At one end, the junction sequence differs from germline, possibly due to a read error. The chain employs TRBV7-9 and TRBJ1-3; D gene ambiguous. The CDR3 runs 16 residues. Germline CDR1 reads SEHNR; CDR2 reads FQNEAQ (reference sequence). This chain's CDR3 is CASTLEIREWGNTIYF. The CDR3 DNA reads TGTGCCAGCACCTTAGAGATAAGGGAGTGGGGAAACACCATATATTTT.

The rearrangement uses TRBV5-1 and TRBJ2-5; the D gene is possibly TRBD1 (6 bases). This CDR3 spans 14 amino acids. Germline loops: CDR1 SGHRS, CDR2 YFSETQ. V was pared by 0 bases and J by 3 bases, with 9 bases between. CDR3 sequence reads: CASSLGQDKETQYF. Here the CDR3 DNA reads TGCGCCAGCAGCTTGGGACAGGACAAAGAGACCCAGTACTTC.

Worth noting for this clone: Since a far larger clone is one base different, this is likely a read error. Here the CDR3 DNA reads TGTGCCAGCAGCCAAGACCAGGGTCTTAAAAAACTGCTTTTT. It specifies CASSQDQGLKKLLF. The rearrangement links TRBV4-2 to TRBJ1-4, with D perhaps TRBD1 (5 bases). Germline V gene data show CDR1 as LGHNA and CDR2 as YNFKEQ. The CDR3 spans 14 residues.

The gene calls are TRBV11-2 and TRBJ1-4; tentative D call: TRBD1 (5 bases). Trimming took 0 bases from V and 6 from J, leaving 14 bases between them. CDR1 and CDR2 (germline): SGHAT, FQNNGV. The CDR3 has 16 residues. The CDR3, as DNA: TGTGCCAGCAGCTTAGATAGCCAGGGTGGAGATGAAAAACTGTTTTTT. This encodes CASSLDSQGGDEKLFF.

The rearrangement uses TRBV7-2 and TRBJ1-1, with a tentative D call TRBD1 (5 bases). CDR1 is SGHTA, CDR2 FQGNSA, per germline. The CDR3 loop spans 12 amino acids. V was trimmed by 11 bases and J by 2 bases, leaving 12 bases between them. CDR3 nucleotide sequence: TGTGCCGGAGGGACGAGAAACACTGAAGCTTTCTTT. Translated, it gives CAGGTRNTEAFF.

The V call is TRBV27, the J call TRBJ2-7; weak D call: TRBD1 (6 bases). The germline gives CDR1 MNHEY, CDR2 SMNVEV (reference sequence). This CDR3 has 13 amino acids. Trimming took off 3 bases at V and 4 bases at J, with 10 bases between the two ends. CDR3: CASSFRGGYEQYF. The DNA of the CDR3 is TGTGCCAGCAGTTTCAGGGGTGGGTACGAGCAGTACTTC.

In the case of this clone: The likely explanation is a read error, given a far larger clone one base away. The gene calls are TRBV19 and TRBJ2-2; D may match TRBD1 or TRBD2 (5 bases each). There are 14 residues in the CDR3. The germline V gene encodes CDR1 LNHDA and CDR2 SQIVND (reference sequence). The CDR3 nucleotides are TGTGCCAGTAGTGGCCAGGGCATAACCGGGGAGCTGCTTTTT. Its protein is CASSGQGITGELLF.

The rearrangement joins TRBV7-9 to TRBJ1-5; D is ambiguous. The V end lost 5 bases, the J end lost 3 bases, and 8 bases lay between the germline ends. The CDR3 sequence is 13 residues long. Germline CDR1 is SEHNR and CDR2 is FQNEAQ (reference sequence). The DNA for the CDR3 is TGTGCCAGCAGCATCTCGCACAATCAGCCCCAGCATTTT. This codes for CASSISHNQPQHF.

The genes are TRBV28 and TRBJ2-7, with D perhaps TRBD2 (6 bases). In germline, CDR1 is MDHEN, CDR2 SYDVKM. There are 15 residues in the CDR3. Trimming shortened V by 5 bases and J by 3 bases, and 17 bases separated the two germline ends. The CDR3 spells CASSNPGTGGYEQYF. CDR3 DNA sequence: TGTGCCAGCAGTAACCCGGGAACCGGGGGCTACGAGCAGTACTTC.

This clone was seen only a few times. This rearrangement joins TRBV7-3 to TRBJ2-2; 7 nucleotides match TRBD1. Germline loops: CDR1 SGHTA, CDR2 FQGTGA. The V and J ends lost 6 bases and 7 bases, in that order; junction bases with no gene match: 11. The length of the CDR3 is 15 residues. The DNA for the CDR3 is TGTGCCAGCAGTTCCACAGGGGTCTCGGGCGGGGAGCTGTTTTTT. Its translation: CASSSTGVSGGELFF.

V is TRBV30 and J is TRBJ2-5; D ambiguous. Per germline, CDR1 GTSNPN and CDR2 SVGIG (reference sequence). The CDR3 consists of 13 residues. The V gene lost 2 bases and the J gene lost 7 bases, with 14 bases spanning the gap. The CDR3 bases are TGTGCCTGGAGTCCCCGCTCAAAAGGGACCCAGTACTTC. This encodes CAWSPRSKGTQYF.

This clone was recorded once. A far more abundant clone sits one base away, making this likely a read error. Other DNA sequences in this specimen translate into the identical CDR3. The rearrangement joins TRBV11-2 to TRBJ1-1; D remains unclear. From germline, CDR1 is SGHAT and CDR2 FQNNGV. CDR3 size: 13 residues. Trimming removed 0 bases at V and 0 bases at J, with 2 bases between. DNA for the CDR3: TGTGCCAGCAGCTTAGACCTGAACACTGAAGCTTTCTTT. Translated: CASSLDLNTEAFF.

The chain couples TRBV7-2 to TRBJ2-5; tentative D call: TRBD2 (5 bases). Trimming took 5 bases from V and 2 from J, leaving 12 bases between them. The CDR3 runs to 14 residues. CDR1 is SGHTA, CDR2 FQGNSA, per germline. The CDR3 nucleotides read TGTGCCAGCAGCCCCTCTAGCCCACAAGAGACCCAGTACTTC. Translated, it gives CASSPSSPQETQYF. Full variable domain (missing parts from reference TRBV7-2 and TRBJ2-5): GAGVSQSPSNKVTEKGKDVELRCDPISGHTALYWYRQSLGQGLEFLIYFQGNSAPDKSGLPSDRFSAERTGGSVSTLTIQRTQQEDSAVYLCASSPSSPQETQYFGPGTRLLVL.

Turning to this clone: Only one base separates this from a far larger clonotype, so it likely reflects a read error. V usage is TRBV5-6 and J usage is TRBJ1-4; the D is unclear. The CDR3 has 14 residues. Germline V lookup: CDR1 SGHDT, CDR2 YYEEEE. The V end was cut by 0 bases, the J end by 4 bases, with 7 bases between. The CDR3 loop reads CASSLAVGNEKLFF. CDR3 DNA: TGTGCCAGCAGCTTGGCGGTGGGTAATGAAAAACTGTTTTTT.

The gene calls are TRBV4-1 and TRBJ2-4; TRBD1 agrees at 8 bases. This CDR3 is 16 amino acids long. Germline-derived CDR1 and CDR2 are MGHRA and YSYEKL. After removal of 3 bases from V and 0 bases from J, the junction contained 4 bases not matched to a gene. In DNA form, the CDR3 reads TGCGCCAGCAGCCATGAACAGGGGGAAGCCAAAAACATTCAGTACTTC. This codes for CASSHEQGEAKNIQYF.

The genes are TRBV9 and TRBJ2-1, with D perhaps being TRBD1 or TRBD2 (6 bases each). Germline loops: CDR1 SGDLS, CDR2 YYNGEE. V lost 3 bases and J lost 6, with 16 bases in between. The CDR3 covers 15 residues. The CDR3 loop is CASSALRGDFNEQFF. Written as DNA, the CDR3 is TGTGCCAGCAGCGCCCTAAGGGGGGACTTCAATGAGCAGTTCTTC.